The clone carrying this T cell receptor beta chain has a handful of counts. Its target is unknown. CDR3 length equals 15 residues. Germline V gene data show CDR1 as MNHEY and CDR2 as SVGEGT. Trimming took 5 bases from V and 1 from J, leaving 11 bases between them. The data stem from a study of response to subunit inactivated influenza vaccine. TCRdb independently ran MiXCR on the RT-PCR reads; one entry per CDR3 protein. The sample includes roughly 710,000 distinct CDR3 sequences, 14% of them seen just once. Study-level results: The authors proposed limited new T cell recruitment per seasonal influenza vaccination.

The J gene is TRBJ2-2, the V gene TRBV6-2 or TRBV6-3; weak D call: TRBD2 (6 bases). The sequence was collected from a man aged 50 or older who received an inactivated influenza vaccine. The source material was PBMCs from blood, sampled roughly 2 weeks before vaccination. In DNA form, the CDR3 reads TGTGCCAGCAGTACGGGACTGCTGAACACCGGGGAGCTGTTTTTT. It is translated as CASSTGLLNTGELFF.